The 17 T cell receptor beta chains below all came from one sample that was sequenced in a study of blood T cells in healthy people across ages. A sample-barcoded 5' primer and a J-beta primer mix were used in a second PCR of roughly 6 to 11 cycles. TCRdb processed the 5' RACE reads anew with MiXCR; each CDR3 protein has one entry. The table includes 750,000 to 1,000,000 distinct CDR3 sequences, around 29% detected once. This sample also appeared in a second study, on T cells of mothers and their children.

The sequenced sample was blood. The receptors here all came from a middle-aged woman in good health.

This clonotype was detected many times. The V call is TRBV18, the J call TRBJ2-1; D is perhaps TRBD2 (5 bases). V dropped 3 bases and J dropped 12 bases, with 15 bases sitting between them. Germline V gives CDR1 KGHSH, CDR2 LQKENI. This CDR3 is 13 amino acids long. The CDR3 loop reads CASSPSDSRWQFF. The CDR3 bases are TGTGCCAGCTCACCGTCGGACTCCCGGTGGCAGTTCTTC. Using reference TRBV18 and TRBJ2-1 for the parts outside the CDR3, the full variable domain is NAGVMQNPRHLVRRRGQEARLRCSPMKGHSHVYWYRQLPEEGLKFMVYLQKENIIDESGMPKERFSAEFPKEGPSILRIQQVVRGDSAAYFCASSPSDSRWQFFGPGTRLTVL.

This clonotype was picked up a small number of times. The gene calls are TRBV6-6 and TRBJ1-1; 9 positions match TRBD1. J lost 2 bases, V lost 4 bases, and 8 bases had no gene match. CDR1 and CDR2 (germline): MNHNY, SVGAGI (reference sequence). The CDR3 sequence is 16 residues long. For the CDR3, the DNA is TGTGCCAGCAGTTCCGGGACAGGGACGGGAAACACTGAAGCTTTCTTT. Translating it yields CASSSGTGTGNTEAFF.

The chain links TRBV12-3 or TRBV12-4 to TRBJ1-1, with 7 bases fitting TRBD1. The CDR3 extends over 14 amino acids. Germline trimming cut 7 bases from V and 4 bases from J; bases unmatched to any gene: 9. CDR3 residues: CASNTAQGSTEAFF. The CDR3 bases are TGTGCCAGCAATACAGCACAGGGGAGCACTGAAGCTTTCTTT.

The rearrangement joins TRBV11-2 to TRBJ1-5; D is possibly TRBD1 (6 bases). The germline gives CDR1 SGHAT, CDR2 FQNNGV. The CDR3 loop spans 13 amino acids. V was pared by 6 bases and J by 5 bases, with 11 bases between. The CDR3 is CASSRQAHQPQHF. DNA of the CDR3: TGTGCCAGCAGTCGACAGGCCCATCAGCCCCAGCATTTT.

Concerning this clonotype: A much larger clonotype is one base distant, so this may be a read error. The genes are TRBV5-1 and TRBJ2-4; D may match TRBD1 or TRBD2 (5 bases each). The J call may be in error: the DNA end matches TRBJ2-7 better. From germline, CDR1 is SGHRS and CDR2 YFSETQ. CDR3 length: 15 residues. The CDR3 bases are TGCGCCAGCAGCCGGGGCAGGACCACATCCTACGAGCAGTACTTC. This translates into CASSRGRTTSYEQYF.

The chain joins TRBV27 to TRBJ1-4; TRBD1 is a possible D gene (5 bases). Trimming removed 4 bases at V and 0 bases at J, with 9 bases between. Germline CDR1 and CDR2: MNHEY and SMNVEV (reference sequence). The CDR3 length is 15 residues. The CDR3 nucleotides are TGTGCCAGCAGTTACGGGACGGCAACTAATGAAAAACTGTTTTTT. Its translation: CASSYGTATNEKLFF.

The chain has TRBV20-1 and TRBJ1-1; perhaps TRBD1 as D (5 bases). Trimming cost V 3 bases and J 12 bases, with 17 bases left between them. The CDR3 is made up of 12 amino acids. From germline, CDR1 is DFQATT and CDR2 SNEGSKA (reference sequence). The CDR3 nucleotides read TGCAGTGCTAGCCAAACGGGGGGTACGTCTTTCTTT. This codes for CSASQTGGTSFF.

This clonotype was found many times. The J gene is TRBJ1-2, the V gene TRBV10-3; 10 bases fit TRBD1. In germline, CDR1 is ENHRY, CDR2 SYGVKD. The trim removed 4 bases at V and 4 bases at J, leaving 9 bases unmatched. The length of the CDR3 is 16 residues. In DNA form, the CDR3 reads TGTGCCATCAGTGGCAAGTCCGGGACAGGGGTCTATGGCTACACCTTC. This codes for CAISGKSGTGVYGYTF.

This clonotype turned up a few times. Germline is not matched at one junction end, which may reflect a read error. This chain connects TRBV7-8 to TRBJ2-6; D is uncertain. Germline CDR1 reads SGHVS; CDR2 reads FQNEAQ. CDR3 length: 16 amino acids. The CDR3 reads CANSDGIGSGANVLTF. DNA of the CDR3: TGTGCCAACAGCGACGGAATAGGTTCCGGGGCCAACGTCCTGACTTTC.

A few counts support this clonotype. V gene TRBV20-1 combines with J gene TRBJ1-5; D gene uncertain. The CDR3 covers 14 residues. Trimming cost V 0 bases and J 3 bases, with 9 bases left between them. The germline CDR1 and CDR2 sequences are DFQATT and SNEGSKA (reference sequence). The CDR3 nucleotides read TGCAGTGCTAGAGATCAACGGATCAATCAGCCCCAGCATTTT. Protein: CSARDQRINQPQHF.

This clonotype was seen only a few times. The chain combines TRBV28 with TRBJ1-2; 9 bases match TRBD1. V lost 5 bases, J lost 6 bases, and 13 bases stayed unmatched. Germline lookup yields CDR1 MDHEN and CDR2 SYDVKM. The CDR3 has 16 amino acids. The CDR3 DNA reads as TGTGCCAGCAGTCCATCCCGCCGGGACAGGGTCCATGGCTACACCTTC. It specifies CASSPSRRDRVHGYTF.

The V gene is TRBV20-1, the J gene TRBJ2-5; 10 nucleotides line up with TRBD2. The germline CDR1 and CDR2 sequences are DFQATT and SNEGSKA (reference sequence). This CDR3 is built from 15 residues. J lost 5 bases, V lost 6 bases, and 12 bases had no gene match. The CDR3 DNA reads TGCAGTGCCGCCCTAGCGGGGGATCAGAGGGAGACCCAGTACTTC. Its protein is CSAALAGDQRETQYF.

The chain employs TRBV20-1 and TRBJ2-5; TRBD2 matches at 12 bases. J was trimmed by 5 bases and V by 5 bases; bases with no gene match: 3. Germline CDR1 and CDR2: DFQATT and SNEGSKA (reference sequence). This CDR3 contains 13 residues. In DNA, the CDR3 is TGCAGTGCTCCTGGACTAGCGGGGGAGACCCAGTACTTC. Amino acids: CSAPGLAGETQYF.

In this sample, this clonotype turned up many times. The rearrangement uses TRBV5-1 and TRBJ2-6; 9 bases map to TRBD1. Per the germline V gene, CDR1 is SGHRS and CDR2 is YFSETQ. With V trimmed by 3 bases and J by 1 base, 8 bases remained unmatched. This CDR3 has 18 residues. The CDR3 spells CASSYTRTGESGANVLTF. In DNA form, the CDR3 reads TGCGCCAGCAGCTACACAAGGACAGGGGAGTCTGGGGCCAACGTCCTGACTTTC.

This chain links TRBV13 with TRBJ2-1; 8 nucleotides line up with TRBD1. Germline trimming cut 2 bases from V and 8 bases from J; bases unmatched to any gene: 8. CDR3 length: 15 residues. Germline V gives CDR1 PRHDT, CDR2 FYEKMQ (reference sequence). This CDR3 is CASSLSGQGRDEQFF. CDR3 bases: TGTGCCAGCAGCTTATCCGGACAGGGCAGGGATGAGCAGTTCTTC.

The table lists this clonotype with a few counts. At one of its ends the junction is not consistent with the germline gene, which may arise from a read error. V is TRBV20-1 and J is TRBJ2-3; 8 bases are a match to TRBD2. The V gene's germline CDR1 is DFQATT and CDR2 SNEGSKA (reference sequence). The CDR3 runs to 15 residues. CDR3 in DNA: TGCAGTACTAGAGCGACTAGCGAAGATACAGATACGCAGTATTTT. This sequence encodes CSTRATSEDTDTQYF.

The chain carries TRBV7-3 and TRBJ2-2, with a tentative D call TRBD1 (6 bases). V was pared by 0 bases and J by 3 bases, with 11 bases between. Germline CDR1 reads SGHTA; CDR2 reads FQGTGA. This CDR3 region has 16 residues. DNA for the CDR3: TGTGCCAGCAGCTTAACCCCTACAGGGCACACCGGGGAGCTGTTTTTT. Translated, it gives CASSLTPTGHTGELFF.